A single sample is the source of the 19 T cell receptor beta chains below, sequenced in a study of CD8+ T cells in alopecia areata. Reverse transcribed after extraction, RNA yielded cDNA as the sequencing template. Sequencing was performed with immunoSEQ multiplex PCR; in TCRdb, only in-frame clones are kept and a portion is missing. The repertoire holds about 19,000 clones, with roughly 60% as singletons. In the case of roughly five patients, the CD4+ cells were sorted into CD25+CD127- cells. Source material: CD4+ Tregs sorted from blood. The receptors here all came from a human donor with alopecia areata.

This clone was observed a few times. The chain recombines TRBV28 with TRBJ2-4, with D tentatively TRBD1 or TRBD2 (5 bases each). Between the trimmed V and J ends, which lost 5 bases and 13 bases, there was a span of 15 bases. Germline-derived CDR1 and CDR2 are MDHEN and SYDVKM. The CDR3 spans 12 residues. The CDR3 spells CASSGSGRLQYF. Written as DNA, the CDR3 is TGTGCCAGCAGTGGGTCGGGGCGGCTCCAGTACTTC.

V usage is TRBV11-2 and J usage is TRBJ1-4, with a possible D match to TRBD1 (6 bases). Deletions cut 3 bases from V and 8 bases from J, with 19 bases between. This CDR3 is 16 amino acids long. The germline gives CDR1 SGHAT, CDR2 FQNNGV. DNA for the CDR3: TGTGCCAGCAGCTTCTATAAGGGCAGGGGTTCGGAAAAACTGTTTTTT. It is translated as CASSFYKGRGSEKLFF.

The genes are TRBV2 and TRBJ2-7; a possible D gene is TRBD2 (7 bases). V was clipped by 6 bases and J by 3 bases, with 15 bases between them. Germline values: CDR1 SNHLY, CDR2 FYNNEI. The CDR3 consists of 14 residues. The CDR3 bases are TGTGCCAGCAGGACGGGGGGCTCAGGCTACGAGCAGTACTTC. This codes for CASRTGGSGYEQYF.

The rearrangement links TRBV20-1 to TRBJ2-5; no firm D call. Germline V gene sequence: CDR1 DFQATT, CDR2 SNEGSKA (reference sequence). Trimming shortened V by 2 bases and J by 5 bases, and 6 bases separated the two germline ends. CDR3 length: 11 amino acids. CDR3 in amino acids: CSARPEETQYF. In DNA, the CDR3 is TGCAGTGCTAGACCTGAGGAGACCCAGTACTTC.

This clone has just a few counts. The chain recombines TRBV11-2 with TRBJ1-2, with unresolved D. Deletions cut 1 base from V and 4 bases from J, with 13 bases between. This CDR3 has 15 residues. Germline CDR1 and CDR2: SGHAT and FQNNGV. CDR3 sequence (DNA): TGTGCCAGCAGCTTAGGAGGCTGGGTTGGCTATGGCTACACCTTC. Translated, it gives CASSLGGWVGYGYTF.

The J gene is TRBJ1-4, the V gene TRBV7-2; D gene unclear. CDR1 SGHTA and CDR2 FQGNSA come from the germline V gene. V lost 5 bases to trimming and J lost 0 bases, with 19 bases between them. The CDR3 runs to 18 residues. In DNA form, the CDR3 reads TGTGCCAGCAGCCAATTTATACGGGGAATGACAACTAATGAAAAACTGTTTTTT. Protein sequence: CASSQFIRGMTTNEKLFF.

This clone qualifies as medium-sized. The rearrangement uses TRBV29-1 and TRBJ2-5; D may correspond to TRBD1 or TRBD2 (5 bases each). Germline CDR1 and CDR2: SQVTM and ANQGSEA. The CDR3 has 11 residues. The CDR3 sequence: CSGTWQETQYF. CDR3 in DNA: TGCAGTGGGACGTGGCAGGAGACCCAGTACTTC.

In this sample, this clone turned up a few times. V usage is TRBV6-6 and J usage is TRBJ1-5; 7 bases map to TRBD1. CDR3 length: 14 amino acids. The ends lost 6 bases at V and 4 bases at J; junction bases unmatched: 6. Per the germline V gene, CDR1 is MNHNY and CDR2 is SVGAGI (reference sequence). CDR3 nucleotides: TGTGCCAGCAGCCGACAGGGACGGAATCAGCCCCAGCATTTT. Its translation: CASSRQGRNQPQHF.

This clone has only a few counts. The V and J genes are TRBV10-2 and TRBJ2-1; 11 bases agree with TRBD2. There are 14 residues in the CDR3. V lost 6 bases to trimming and J lost 10 bases; unmatched junction nucleotides: 8. Germline V gene lookup returns CDR1 WSHSY and CDR2 SAAADI. CDR3: CASRSGTSGSEQFF. In DNA, the CDR3 is TGCGCCAGCAGATCCGGGACTAGCGGCTCCGAGCAGTTCTTC.

The table lists this clone with a few counts. At one end the junction does not follow the germline gene, possibly because of a read error. The rearrangement links TRBV28 to TRBJ2-5; TRBD1 agrees at 9 bases. Looked up from germline, CDR1 is MDHEN and CDR2 is SYDVKM. This CDR3 is 13 amino acids long. CDR3 bases: TGTGCCAGCAGTTTACGAGTCGGACAGGGGTGGGACTTC. Translation gives CASSLRVGQGWDF.

This clone has a single count. V and J are TRBV5-1 and TRBJ2-4; D remains ambiguous. The CDR3 has 13 residues. Germline V gives CDR1 SGHRS, CDR2 YFSETQ. The ends were cut back, 0 bases at V and 6 bases at J, with 7 bases in the middle. Here the CDR3 reads CASSLDWGNIQYF. The CDR3 DNA is TGCGCCAGCAGCTTGGACTGGGGAAACATTCAGTACTTC.

CDR3 nucleotide sequence: TGTGCCTGGAGTGGCCTACGCTATGGCTACACCTTC. The encoded protein is CAWSGLRYGYTF. The chain uses TRBV30 and TRBJ1-2; D is uncertain. With 1 base removed from V and 4 bases from J, the gap between germline ends came to 7 bases. In germline, CDR1 is GTSNPN, CDR2 SVGIG (reference sequence). This CDR3 contains 12 residues.

This sequence joins TRBV7-9 and TRBJ2-2, with 7 bases matching TRBD1. The CDR3 is made up of 18 amino acids. V lost 2 bases and J lost 1; bases outside the gene matches: 10. Looked up from germline, CDR1 is SEHNR and CDR2 is FQNEAQ (reference sequence). The chain's CDR3 is CASSLPDWGTENTGELFF. CDR3 DNA sequence: TGTGCCAGCAGCTTACCAGACTGGGGGACAGAGAACACCGGGGAGCTGTTTTTT.

The chain uses TRBV9 and TRBJ2-4; the D is unclear. Germline-derived CDR1 and CDR2 are SGDLS and YYNGEE. V was trimmed by 0 bases and J by 2 bases, leaving 6 bases between them. The length of the CDR3 is 14 residues. The CDR3 DNA follows: TGTGCCAGCAGCGTAGCCCCGACCAAAAACATTCAGTACTTC. It yields the protein CASSVAPTKNIQYF.

The V gene is TRBV11-2, the J gene TRBJ2-3; TRBD1 or TRBD2 may be the D gene (5 bases each). This CDR3 spans 16 amino acids. V was clipped by 0 bases and J by 1 base, with 11 bases between them. Per germline, CDR1 SGHAT and CDR2 FQNNGV. In nucleotides, the CDR3 is TGTGCCAGCAGCTTAGATGGGGGTCGGGGCACAGATACGCAGTATTTT. It translates to CASSLDGGRGTDTQYF.

The rearrangement links TRBV18 to TRBJ2-5, with D possibly being TRBD1 or TRBD2 (5 bases each). Looked up from germline, CDR1 is KGHSH and CDR2 is LQKENI. The CDR3 has 13 amino acids. V lost 3 bases, J lost 5 bases, and 10 bases lay in between. CDR3 sequence: CASSPRGQETQYF. The CDR3 nucleotides read TGTGCCAGCTCACCTCGGGGCCAGGAGACCCAGTACTTC. The whole variable domain, filled in from reference TRBV18 and TRBJ2-5, reads NAGVMQNPRHLVRRRGQEARLRCSPMKGHSHVYWYRQLPEEGLKFMVYLQKENIIDESGMPKERFSAEFPKEGPSILRIQQVVRGDSAAYFCASSPRGQETQYFGPGTRLLVL.

In its sample, this clone was seen once. V is TRBV5-1 and J is TRBJ1-2; unclear D gene. The CDR3 runs to 13 residues. The ends were cut back, 2 bases at V and 2 bases at J, with 7 bases in the middle. Germline V gene data show CDR1 as SGHRS and CDR2 as YFSETQ. The chain's CDR3 is CASSFAQNYGYTF. CDR3 DNA sequence: TGCGCCAGCAGCTTCGCTCAAAACTATGGCTACACCTTC.

Only a few counts were recorded for this clone. The chain has TRBV6-6 and TRBJ2-7; 8 bases align to TRBD2. Per germline, CDR1 MNHNY and CDR2 SVGAGI (reference sequence). This CDR3 region has 12 residues. The J segment lost 4 bases and the V segment lost 6 bases, leaving 2 bases of the junction unmatched. The CDR3 DNA reads as TGTGCCAGCAGCCGCGGGGGGTACGAGCAGTACTTC. It is translated as CASSRGGYEQYF.

This clone turned up a few times. The chain has TRBV19 and TRBJ1-5; tentatively, D is TRBD1 (6 bases). With 5 bases removed from V and 5 bases from J, the gap between germline ends came to 13 bases. The CDR3 is made up of 14 amino acids. The V gene's germline CDR1 is LNHDA and CDR2 SQIVND (reference sequence). The CDR3 coding sequence is TGTGCCAGTAGTTCCCGAGGGGGTGATCAGCCCCAGCATTTT. It translates to CASSSRGGDQPQHF.